Listed below are T cell receptor beta chains from one sample, sequenced in a study of blood T cells in healthy people across ages. One entry per CDR3 protein results from TCRdb running MiXCR on the 5' RACE reads. The top ten hold about 13% of the sample, which has hundreds of thousands of distinct CDR3 sequences, over 40% seen once. Material: blood. Every receptor here comes from a woman aged 80 or older in good health. Both conserved end residues are trimmed from each CDR3. Some rows mark clone size as missing; the rest say once, few, many or name a class of expanded clone.

abundance	v_gene	j_gene	CDR3aa
many	TRBV24-1	TRBJ2-3	ATSDSGTGRSDTQY
.	TRBV18	TRBJ2-1	ASSPRTSGGSNEQL
.	TRBV4-2	TRBJ1-2	ASSQDLMSYGYT
.	TRBV28	.	ASSSPPGHLYEQY
once	TRBV15	TRBJ1-5	ATPPGGQINQPQH
.	TRBV18	TRBJ1-2	ASSPEVDGYT
.	TRBV7-2	TRBJ1-5	ASSSGTGLNQPQH
.	TRBV5-5	TRBJ2-5	ASSSQDPAGTQY
many	TRBV29-1	TRBJ2-3	SVKGGSTDTQY
many	TRBV6-4	TRBJ1-1	ASKDHSMNTEAF
few	TRBV5-1	TRBJ2-1	ASSPSGATNNEQF
.	TRBV12-3/TRBV12-4	TRBJ2-7	ASTHGPGQGSYEQY
few	TRBV28	TRBJ2-7	ASGTSGRFLSYEQY
.	TRBV7-2	TRBJ2-5	ASSLVRGEETQY
.	TRBV29-1	TRBJ2-3	SVASGRKNTQY
.	TRBV11-2	TRBJ2-3	ASSVAGSRYAY
once	TRBV7-3	.	ASSSGTSEYNEQY
.	TRBV5-1	TRBJ2-3	ASTHGGITDTQY
.	TRBV6-5	TRBJ2-7	ASSPADPSYEQY
few	TRBV28	TRBJ2-3	ASSLSPTDTQY
.	TRBV5-1	TRBJ1-1	AGGPDSGNTEAF